These T cell receptor beta chains were read from a single sample in a study of T cell repertoires in cytomegalovirus infection. A single record per CDR3 protein comes from TCRdb applying MiXCR to the reads. The repertoire holds more than 150,000 distinct CDR3 sequences, 15% to 20% seen once, with roughly 2.9% in the top ten. The sample taken for sequencing was PBMCs. All receptors derive from a human donor in good health (CMV status not recorded). Some clones in this sample may be carry-over from other donors' samples. Each CDR3 is given with its conserved first and last residue. The D gene is left open where the match is weak. Some rows have no size entry. The others give once, few or many, or a class for an expanded clone.

CDR3 length	D gene	J gene	clone size	V gene	CDR3 protein	CDR3 DNA
14	.	TRBJ1-5	.	TRBV12-3/TRBV12-4	CASSYDASNQPQHF	TGTGCCAGCAGTTACGACGCGAGCAATCAGCCCCAGCATTTT
14	.	TRBJ2-7	few	TRBV11-3	CASSLARTAYEQYF	TGTGCCAGCAGCTTAGCCCGGACAGCTTACGAGCAGTACTTC
12	.	TRBJ1-2	few	TRBV6-1	CASSEALYGYTF	TGTGCCAGCAGTGAAGCTCTGTACGGCTACACCTTC
14	TRBD2	TRBJ2-1	.	TRBV2	CASTRLAGNDEQFF	TGTGCCAGCACCCGACTAGCGGGAAACGATGAGCAGTTCTTC
17	.	TRBJ2-7	few	TRBV7-6	CASSLGAAALNPYEQYF	TGTGCCAGCAGCTTAGGGGCTGCGGCTCTTAACCCCTACGAGCAGTACTTC
15	.	TRBJ1-2	few	TRBV25-1	CASSVADDTNYGYTF	TGTGCCAGCAGTGTGGCAGATGATACTAACTATGGCTACACCTTC
14	.	TRBJ2-7	.	TRBV20-1	CSARDPRYGYEQYF	TGCAGTGCTAGAGATCCGCGCTATGGGTACGAGCAGTACTTC
24	TRBD1	TRBJ2-6	many	TRBV11-2	CASSPRSETGGGVRFYSGANVLTF	TGTGCCAGCAGCCCCAGATCCGAGACAGGGGGAGGGGTTAGATTTTACTCTGGGGCCAACGTCCTGACTTTC
16	TRBD1	TRBJ2-1	.	TRBV24-1	CATSDLSGPGGNEQFF	TGTGCCACCAGTGATTTGTCGGGCCCAGGGGGCAATGAGCAGTTCTTC
16	TRBD1	TRBJ2-1	.	TRBV7-6	CASSKIPGQGHDEQFF	TGTGCCAGCAGTAAAATCCCGGGACAGGGACACGATGAGCAGTTCTTC
15	TRBD2	TRBJ2-7	.	TRBV28	CASSLLAASSYEQYF	TGTGCCAGCAGTTTACTAGCGGCCTCCTCCTACGAGCAGTACTTC